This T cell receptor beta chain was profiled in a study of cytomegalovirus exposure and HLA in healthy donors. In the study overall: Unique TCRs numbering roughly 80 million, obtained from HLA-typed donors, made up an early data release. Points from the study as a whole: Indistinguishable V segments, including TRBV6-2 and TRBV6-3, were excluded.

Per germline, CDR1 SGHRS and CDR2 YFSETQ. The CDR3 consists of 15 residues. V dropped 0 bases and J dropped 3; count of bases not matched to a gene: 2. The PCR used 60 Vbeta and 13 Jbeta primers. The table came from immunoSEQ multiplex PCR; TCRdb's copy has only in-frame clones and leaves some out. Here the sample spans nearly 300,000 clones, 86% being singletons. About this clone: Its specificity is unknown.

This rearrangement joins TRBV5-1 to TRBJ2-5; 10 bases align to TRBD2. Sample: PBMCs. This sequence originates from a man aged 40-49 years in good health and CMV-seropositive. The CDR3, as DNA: TGCGCCAGCAGCTTGGCGGGACTAGCGAAAGAGACCCAGTACTTC. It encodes CASSLAGLAKETQYF.